The present T cell receptor (beta chain) was sequenced within a study of T cell repertoires in cytomegalovirus infection. Study-wide background: Newly reported HLA-C-restricted and thoroughly characterized HLA-B-restricted CMV epitopes were employed. CMV infection together with matching HLA type was indicated by public TCR beta signatures.

Using its own MiXCR run on the reads, TCRdb lists one record per CDR3 protein. The sample records roughly 730,000 distinct CDR3 sequences, around 35% being singletons. Points from the study as a whole: CMV-specific HLA-C-restricted TCR beta clonotypes dominated the ex vivo response.

Germline CDR1 reads SGHVS; CDR2 reads FQNEAQ. V gave up 2 bases and J gave up 7 bases, with 15 bases separating them. The CDR3 length is 15 residues. Comments on this clonotype: Its antigen is not identified.

The chain employs TRBV7-8 and TRBJ1-3, with D perhaps TRBD1 (5 bases). This material consisted of cultured PBMCs, taken from culture after CMV antigen stimulation. This sequence originates from a human donor in good health (CMV status not recorded). Some clones in this sample may be carry-over from other donors' samples. The CDR3 DNA sequence: TGTGCCAGCAGCTTACTTTGGCAGGGAGGGAACACCATATATTTT. Protein sequence: CASSLLWQGGNTIYF. Supplemented by reference TRBV7-8 and TRBJ1-3, the full variable domain reads GAGVSQSPRYKVAKRGQDVALRCDPISGHVSLFWYQQALGQGPEFLTYFQNEAQLDKSGLPSDRFFAERPEGSVSTLKIQRTQQEDSAVYLCASSLLWQGGNTIYFGEGSWLTVV.